The source of this T cell receptor (beta chain) is a study of OX40 agonist ivuxolimab in advanced cancers. Clones were sequenced by immunoSEQ multiplex PCR, and TCRdb holds only the in-frame ones, with some missing. Of 91,000 or so clones listed, about nine tenths are singletons. V lost 1 base, J lost 0 bases, and 11 bases lay in between. The CDR3 covers 15 residues. Germline CDR1 reads SGHKS; CDR2 reads YYEKEE (reference sequence). This TCR was sampled from an adult with an advanced solid tumor such as melanoma, head and neck, liver or kidney cancer. This material consisted of CD4+ or CD8+ T cells sorted from blood, taken in a trial of the OX40 agonist ivuxolimab. The chain joins TRBV5-5 to TRBJ2-7; D unresolved. The CDR3 protein is CASSLISSSSYEQYF. Written as DNA, the CDR3 is TGTGCCAGCAGCTTGATATCTTCCTCCTCCTACGAGCAGTACTTC.